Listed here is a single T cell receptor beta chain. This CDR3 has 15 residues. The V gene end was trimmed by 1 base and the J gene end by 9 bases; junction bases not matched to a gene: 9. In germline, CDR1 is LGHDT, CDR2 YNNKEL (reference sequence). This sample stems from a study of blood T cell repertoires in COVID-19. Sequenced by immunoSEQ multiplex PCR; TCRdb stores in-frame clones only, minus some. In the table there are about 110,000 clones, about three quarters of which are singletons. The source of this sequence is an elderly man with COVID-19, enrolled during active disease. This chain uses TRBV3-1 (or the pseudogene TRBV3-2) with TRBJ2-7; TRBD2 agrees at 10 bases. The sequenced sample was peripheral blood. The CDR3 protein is CASSQAASGGGWQYF. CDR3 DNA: TGTGCCAGCAGCCAAGCGGCTAGCGGGGGAGGTTGGCAGTACTTC.